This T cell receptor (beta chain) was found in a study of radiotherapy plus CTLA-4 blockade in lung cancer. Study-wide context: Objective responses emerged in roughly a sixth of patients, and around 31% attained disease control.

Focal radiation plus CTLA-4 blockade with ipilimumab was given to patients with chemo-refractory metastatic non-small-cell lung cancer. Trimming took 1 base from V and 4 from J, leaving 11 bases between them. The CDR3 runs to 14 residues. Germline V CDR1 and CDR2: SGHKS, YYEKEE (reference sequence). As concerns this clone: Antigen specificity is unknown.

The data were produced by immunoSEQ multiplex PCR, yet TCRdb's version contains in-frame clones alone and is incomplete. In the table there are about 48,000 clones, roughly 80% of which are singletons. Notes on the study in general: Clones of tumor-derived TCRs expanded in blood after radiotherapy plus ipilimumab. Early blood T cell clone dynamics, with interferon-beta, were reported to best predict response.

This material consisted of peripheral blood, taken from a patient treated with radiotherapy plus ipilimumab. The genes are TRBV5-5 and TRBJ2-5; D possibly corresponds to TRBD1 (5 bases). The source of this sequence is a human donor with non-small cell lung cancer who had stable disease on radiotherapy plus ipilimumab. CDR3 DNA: TGTGCCAGCAGCTTGTGGCAGGGTCGAGAGACCCAGTACTTC. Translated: CASSLWQGRETQYF.